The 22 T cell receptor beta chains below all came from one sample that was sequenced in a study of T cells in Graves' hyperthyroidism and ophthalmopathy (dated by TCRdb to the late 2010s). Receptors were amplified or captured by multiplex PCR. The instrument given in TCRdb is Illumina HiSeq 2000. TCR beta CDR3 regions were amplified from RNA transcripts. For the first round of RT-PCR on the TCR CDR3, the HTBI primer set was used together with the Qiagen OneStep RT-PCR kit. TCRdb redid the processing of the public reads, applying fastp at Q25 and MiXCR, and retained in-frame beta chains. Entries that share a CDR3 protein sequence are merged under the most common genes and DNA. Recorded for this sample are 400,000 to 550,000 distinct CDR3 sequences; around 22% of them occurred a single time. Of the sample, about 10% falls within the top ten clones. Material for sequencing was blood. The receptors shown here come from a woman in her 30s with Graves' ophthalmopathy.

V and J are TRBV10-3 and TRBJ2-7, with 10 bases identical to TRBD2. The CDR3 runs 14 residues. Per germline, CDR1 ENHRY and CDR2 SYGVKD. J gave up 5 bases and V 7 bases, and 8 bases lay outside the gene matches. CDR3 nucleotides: TGTGCCATCAAAGTGGCGCTAGCGGGGGACGAGCAGTACTTC. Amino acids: CAIKVALAGDEQYF.

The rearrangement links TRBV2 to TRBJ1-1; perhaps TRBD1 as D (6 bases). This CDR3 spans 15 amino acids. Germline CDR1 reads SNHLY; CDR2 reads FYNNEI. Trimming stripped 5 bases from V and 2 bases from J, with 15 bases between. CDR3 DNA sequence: TGTGCCAGCAGTCACCGGGACATCCGAAACACTGAAGCTTTCTTT. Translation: CASSHRDIRNTEAFF.

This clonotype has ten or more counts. CDR3 in amino acids: CASSPLRTDSNQPQHF. The CDR3 coding sequence is TGTGCCAGCAGCCCATTGAGAACAGATAGCAATCAGCCCCAGCATTTT. This rearrangement joins TRBV28 to TRBJ1-5; unclear D gene. Germline V gene sequence: CDR1 MDHEN, CDR2 SYDVKM. The CDR3 runs 16 residues. V shed 6 bases and J shed 0 bases, with 15 bases lying between them.

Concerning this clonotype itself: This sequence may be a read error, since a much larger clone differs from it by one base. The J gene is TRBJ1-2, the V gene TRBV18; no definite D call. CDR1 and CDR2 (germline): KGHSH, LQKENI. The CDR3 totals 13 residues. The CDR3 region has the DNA TGTGTCAGCTCACCAATGGACAACTATGGCTACACCTTC. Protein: CVSSPMDNYGYTF.

For the CDR3, the DNA is TGTGCCAGCAGTCAAGGGAGACTAGCGGTTCAAGAGACCCAGTACTTC. Protein: CASSQGRLAVQETQYF. The chain employs TRBV12-3 or TRBV12-4 and TRBJ2-5, with 9 bases fitting TRBD2. J was trimmed by 2 bases and V by 5 bases; bases with no gene match: 9. This CDR3 has 16 amino acids.

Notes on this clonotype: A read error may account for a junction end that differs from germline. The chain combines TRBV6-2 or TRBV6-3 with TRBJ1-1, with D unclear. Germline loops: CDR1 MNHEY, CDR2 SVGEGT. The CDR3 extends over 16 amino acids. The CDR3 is CASSYSRYAGNSEACF. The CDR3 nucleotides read TGTGCCAGCAGTTACTCGAGGTATGCGGGTAACTCTGAAGCTTGCTTT.

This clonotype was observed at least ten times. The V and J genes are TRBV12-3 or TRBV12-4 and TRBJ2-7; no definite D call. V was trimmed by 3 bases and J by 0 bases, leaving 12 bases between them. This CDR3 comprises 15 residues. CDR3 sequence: CASSFGRPSSYEQYF. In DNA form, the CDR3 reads TGTGCCAGCAGTTTCGGCAGGCCTAGCTCCTACGAGCAGTACTTC.

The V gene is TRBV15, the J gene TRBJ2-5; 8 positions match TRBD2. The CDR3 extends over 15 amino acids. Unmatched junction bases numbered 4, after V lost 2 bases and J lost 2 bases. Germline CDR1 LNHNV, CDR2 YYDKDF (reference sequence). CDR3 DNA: TGTGCCACCAGCAGACAGCGGGGGCCTCAAGAGACCCAGTACTTC. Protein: CATSRQRGPQETQYF.

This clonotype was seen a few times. CDR3 amino acids: CASSLGPRGRSNQPQHF. The CDR3 DNA follows: TGCGCCAGCAGCTTGGGTCCGAGGGGGCGAAGCAATCAGCCCCAGCATTTT. The V and J genes are TRBV5-1 and TRBJ1-5, with TRBD1 matching over 7 bases. CDR1 is SGHRS, CDR2 YFSETQ, per germline. Unmatched junction bases numbered 7, after V lost 0 bases and J lost 1 base. The CDR3 runs to 17 residues.

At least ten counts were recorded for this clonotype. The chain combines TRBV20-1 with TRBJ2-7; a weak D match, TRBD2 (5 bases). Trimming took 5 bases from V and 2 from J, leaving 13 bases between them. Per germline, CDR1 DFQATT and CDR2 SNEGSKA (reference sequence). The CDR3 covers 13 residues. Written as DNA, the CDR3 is TGCAGTGCTGACCGAGACGGGACCTACGAGCAGTACTTC. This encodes CSADRDGTYEQYF.

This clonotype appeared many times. CDR3: CASSPARGYGNTIYF. CDR3 bases: TGTGCCAGCAGTCCTGCAAGAGGGTACGGAAACACCATATATTTT. The gene calls are TRBV6-1 and TRBJ1-3; D remains unclear. The CDR3 runs to 15 residues. V was pared by 5 bases and J by 4 bases, with 15 bases between. Germline V gene sequence: CDR1 MNHNS, CDR2 SASEGT.

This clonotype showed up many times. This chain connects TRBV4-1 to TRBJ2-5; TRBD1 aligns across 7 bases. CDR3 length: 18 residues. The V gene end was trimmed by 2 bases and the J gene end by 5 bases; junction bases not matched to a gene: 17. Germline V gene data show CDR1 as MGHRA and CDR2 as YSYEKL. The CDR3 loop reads CASSQSWGGTGVLETQYF. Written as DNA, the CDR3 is TGCGCCAGCAGCCAATCATGGGGTGGAACAGGGGTTTTGGAGACCCAGTACTTC.

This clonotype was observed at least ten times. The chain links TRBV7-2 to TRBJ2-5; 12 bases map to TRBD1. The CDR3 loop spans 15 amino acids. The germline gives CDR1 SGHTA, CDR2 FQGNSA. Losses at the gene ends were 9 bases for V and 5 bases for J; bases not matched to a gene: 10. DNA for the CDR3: TGTGCCAGTCTCCGGGACAGGGGGCCCGAGGAGACCCAGTACTTC. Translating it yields CASLRDRGPEETQYF.

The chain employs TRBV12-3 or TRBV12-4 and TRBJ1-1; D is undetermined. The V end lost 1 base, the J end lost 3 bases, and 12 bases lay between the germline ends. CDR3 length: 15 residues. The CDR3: CASSLEGDPDTEAFF. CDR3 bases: TGTGCCAGCAGTTTAGAGGGTGATCCGGACACTGAAGCTTTCTTT.

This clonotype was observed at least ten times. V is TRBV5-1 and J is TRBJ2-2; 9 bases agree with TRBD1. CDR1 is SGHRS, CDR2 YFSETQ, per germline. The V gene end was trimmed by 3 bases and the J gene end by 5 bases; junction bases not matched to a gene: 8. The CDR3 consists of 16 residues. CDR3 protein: CASSSDGTGYTGELFF. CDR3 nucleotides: TGCGCCAGCAGCTCGGACGGGACAGGGTATACCGGGGAGCTGTTTTTT. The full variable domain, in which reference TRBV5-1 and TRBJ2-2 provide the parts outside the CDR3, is KAGVTQTPRYLIKTRGQQVTLSCSPISGHRSVSWYQQTPGQGLQFLFEYFSETQRNKGNFPGRFSGRQFSNSRSEMNVSTLELGDSALYLCASSSDGTGYTGELFFGEGSRLTVL.

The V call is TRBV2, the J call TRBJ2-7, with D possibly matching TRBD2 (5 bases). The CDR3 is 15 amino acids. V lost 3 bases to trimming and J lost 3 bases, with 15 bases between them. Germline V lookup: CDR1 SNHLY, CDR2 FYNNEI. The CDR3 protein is CASSDVGSGNYEQYF. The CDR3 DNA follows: TGTGCCAGCAGTGATGTGGGGTCGGGGAACTACGAGCAGTACTTC.

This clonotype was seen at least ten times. The CDR3 DNA follows: TGTGCCAGTACCGACGATATCTTCGACAGGGGCAATCAGCCCCAGCATTTT. The encoded protein is CASTDDIFDRGNQPQHF. J is TRBJ1-5 and V is TRBV19, with TRBD1 matching 7 bases. V shed 7 bases and J 2 bases; nucleotides not matched to a gene: 14. The CDR3 spans 17 residues. Looked up from germline, CDR1 is LNHDA and CDR2 is SQIVND (reference sequence). Using reference TRBV19 and TRBJ1-5 for the parts outside the CDR3, the full variable domain is DGGITQSPKYLFRKEGQNVTLSCEQNLNHDAMYWYRQDPGQGLRLIYYSQIVNDFQKGDIAEGYSVSREKKESFPLTVTSAQKNPTAFYLCASTDDIFDRGNQPQHFGDGTRLSIL.

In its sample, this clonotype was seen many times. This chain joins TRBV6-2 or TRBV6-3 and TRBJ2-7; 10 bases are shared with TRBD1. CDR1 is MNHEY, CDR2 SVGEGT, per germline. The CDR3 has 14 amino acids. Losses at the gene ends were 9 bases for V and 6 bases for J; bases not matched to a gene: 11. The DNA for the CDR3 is TGTGCCAGTTACCGAACCGGGACAGGGGCCGAGCAGTACTTC. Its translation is CASYRTGTGAEQYF.

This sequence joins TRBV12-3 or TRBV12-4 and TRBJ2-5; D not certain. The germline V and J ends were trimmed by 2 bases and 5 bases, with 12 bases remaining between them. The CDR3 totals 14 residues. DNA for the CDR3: TGTGCCAGCAGTTTAATGTTAAGCAAGGAGACCCAGTACTTC. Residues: CASSLMLSKETQYF.

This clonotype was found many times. CDR3 amino acids: CASSLLAGGGRELFF. Here the CDR3 DNA reads TGTGCCAGCAGCTTACTAGCGGGGGGCGGACGGGAGCTGTTTTTT. This chain connects TRBV7-2 to TRBJ2-2; 11 bases match TRBD2. In germline, CDR1 is SGHTA, CDR2 FQGNSA. This CDR3 spans 15 amino acids. The ends lost 2 bases at V and 9 bases at J; junction bases unmatched: 5.

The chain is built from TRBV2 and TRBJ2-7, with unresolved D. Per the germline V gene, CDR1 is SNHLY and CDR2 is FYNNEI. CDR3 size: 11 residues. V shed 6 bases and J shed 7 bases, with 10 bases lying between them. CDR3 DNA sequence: TGTGCCAGCAGACGATCGCCGGAGCAGTACTTC. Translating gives CASRRSPEQYF.

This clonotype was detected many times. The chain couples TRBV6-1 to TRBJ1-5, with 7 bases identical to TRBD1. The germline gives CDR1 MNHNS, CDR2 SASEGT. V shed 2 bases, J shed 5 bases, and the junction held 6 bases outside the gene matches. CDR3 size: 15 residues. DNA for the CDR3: TGTGCCAGCAGTGAACCCACGACAGGGTATCAGCCCCAGCATTTT. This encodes CASSEPTTGYQPQHF.